Presented here are 11 T cell receptor beta chains from one specimen sequenced in a study of blood T cell repertoires in COVID-19. TCRdb's table, derived via immunoSEQ multiplex PCR, lists solely in-frame clones and lacks some. The sample lists roughly 250,000 clones, 88% seen once, with around 0.8% in the top ten. What was sequenced was peripheral blood. These receptors all come from a woman aged 25 to 45 with acute or convalescent COVID-19.

The J gene is TRBJ2-3, the V gene TRBV11-2, with D perhaps matching TRBD2 (7 bases). V was pared by 4 bases and J by 2 bases, with 13 bases between. The CDR3 sequence is 15 residues long. Germline lookup yields CDR1 SGHAT and CDR2 FQNNGV. CDR3 bases: TGTGCCAGCAGCTCCAGAGGGGGGGCCACAGATACGCAGTATTTT. Protein: CASSSRGGATDTQYF.

The chain recombines TRBV9 with TRBJ2-1; TRBD2 is a possible D gene (5 bases). Looked up from germline, CDR1 is SGDLS and CDR2 is YYNGEE. This CDR3 contains 14 residues. V lost 2 bases and J 7 bases, leaving 13 bases between the germline ends. In DNA form, the CDR3 reads TGTGCCAGCAGCGTTAGCGTCAATGGGAATGAGCAGTTCTTC. This sequence encodes CASSVSVNGNEQFF.

The CDR3 here is CASSYSNVGHYEQYF. The DNA of the CDR3 is TGTGCCAGCAGTTACTCGAATGTGGGACACTACGAGCAGTACTTC. This sequence joins TRBV6-5 and TRBJ2-7, with TRBD1 as a possible D gene (6 bases). CDR1 is MNHEY and CDR2 is SVGAGI in the germline V gene. With 0 bases removed from V and 3 bases from J, the gap between germline ends came to 12 bases. The CDR3 is made up of 15 amino acids.

The chain couples TRBV27 to TRBJ2-1, with TRBD1 matching over 8 bases. Unmatched junction bases numbered 5, after V lost 6 bases and J lost 7 bases. The CDR3 consists of 13 residues. Germline-derived CDR1 and CDR2 are MNHEY and SMNVEV (reference sequence). The CDR3 DNA follows: TGTGCCAGCAGGGCGACAGGGGTTAATGAGCAGTTCTTC. Protein product: CASRATGVNEQFF.

This chain links TRBV7-3 with TRBJ2-1, with TRBD2 matching 9 bases. The CDR3 loop spans 15 amino acids. Trimming at V came to 6 bases and at J to 8 bases, leaving 11 bases not matched to a gene. CDR1 SGHTA and CDR2 FQGTGA come from the germline V gene. CDR3 nucleotide sequence: TGTGCCAGCAGGAAGATAGCGGGAGATTCCCATGAGCAGTTCTTC. Its translation: CASRKIAGDSHEQFF.

The chain uses TRBV19 and TRBJ2-5, with TRBD1 matching over 9 bases. Germline assignment: CDR1 LNHDA and CDR2 SQIVND (reference sequence). Germline trimming cut 6 bases from V and 5 bases from J; bases unmatched to any gene: 4. The CDR3 runs to 13 residues. CDR3 loop: CASSYRGRETQYF. The CDR3 region has the DNA TGTGCCAGTAGCTACAGGGGGCGGGAGACCCAGTACTTC.

CDR3 sequence: CASSGRQPNSPLHF. In DNA form, the CDR3 reads TGTGCCAGCAGCGGCCGACAGCCCAATTCACCCCTCCACTTT. The rearrangement uses TRBV5-4 and TRBJ1-6; perhaps TRBD1 as D (5 bases). Germline CDR1 and CDR2: SGHNT and YYREEE (reference sequence). Trimming shortened V by 4 bases and J by 7 bases, and 12 bases separated the two germline ends. The CDR3 has 14 amino acids.

The J gene is TRBJ2-7, the V gene TRBV24-1; no definite D call. Germline V gene lookup returns CDR1 KGHDR and CDR2 SFDVKD. The CDR3 is 15 amino acids. The V gene lost 6 bases and the J gene lost 9 bases, with 23 bases spanning the gap. The CDR3 region is CATSSYPADEDMQYF. The DNA for the CDR3 is TGTGCCACCAGTTCCTATCCGGCGGATGAGGATATGCAGTACTTC.

This chain connects TRBV9 to TRBJ2-2; 10 positions agree with TRBD2. The CDR3 sequence is 19 residues long. Germline trimming cut 5 bases from V and 1 base from J; bases unmatched to any gene: 14. CDR1 and CDR2 (germline): SGDLS, YYNGEE. The CDR3 DNA sequence: TGTGCCAGCAGACCTACTAGCGGGGAGTTTAAGGGGAACACCGGGGAGCTGTTTTTT. It codes for CASRPTSGEFKGNTGELFF.

This sequence joins TRBV7-2 and TRBJ1-6, with 7 bases identical to TRBD1. Germline CDR1 and CDR2: SGHTA and FQGNSA. This CDR3 has 15 residues. Germline trimming cut 7 bases from V and 7 bases from J; bases unmatched to any gene: 10. CDR3 region: CASTLVTGVNSPLHF. CDR3 nucleotides: TGTGCCAGCACCCTAGTTACAGGGGTCAATTCACCCCTCCACTTT.

The J gene is TRBJ2-7, the V gene TRBV4-3, with unresolved D. Trimming removed 4 bases from V and 2 bases from J, with 12 bases in between. Germline V CDR1 and CDR2: LGHNA, YSLEER. The length of the CDR3 is 14 residues. CDR3 bases: TGCGCCAGCAGCCCAGGAACACTCACCTACGAGCAGTACTTC. Encoded protein: CASSPGTLTYEQYF.